This T cell receptor beta chain is from a study of T cells after yellow fever vaccination. Study-wide findings and caveats: In post-booster samples, most primary-vaccination clones reappeared (about 95% CD4, approximately 91% CD8). CD4 and CD8 compartments shared a small share of clonotypes, likely from convergent recombination. Abundant clonotypes (contaminants from the bulk population) could be present in FACS-sorted repertoires.

CDR1 LGHDT and CDR2 YNNKEL come from the germline V gene (reference sequence). The CDR3 loop spans 17 amino acids. A 5'RACE template-switching step, the method used to make TCR cDNA, added a universal primer site and UMIs. TCRdb re-called the 5' RACE reads through MiXCR, storing one row per CDR3 protein. Of about 300,000 distinct CDR3 sequences listed, 8.5% to 10% were seen once; the top ten hold over 3%. This clonotype showed up just a few times. Its antigen is unidentified. The junction departs from the called germline gene at one end, perhaps through a read error. V is TRBV3-1 and J is TRBJ2-3; TRBD2 matches 12 bases. Source: CD4+ T cells sorted from PBMCs, taken 5 days after the yellow fever booster vaccination. The receptor's source is a young man who received the YFV17D yellow fever vaccine. The CDR3 sequence is CASSPFYGTSGSKTENF. The CDR3 nucleotides read TGTGCCAGCAGCCCATTCTACGGGACTAGCGGGTCAAAAACGGAAAATTTT.